The TCR beta chain described here comes from a study of immune cell composition in non-small cell lung cancer. This clone was picked up one time. TCRdb's table, derived via immunoSEQ multiplex PCR, lists solely in-frame clones and lacks some. The table shows under 4,000 clones, with about 84% occurring only once. The origin of this receptor is a human donor with non-small cell lung cancer. The source material was lung tumor tissue.

Here the CDR3 DNA reads TGTGCCTGGAGTATGGAGGGTAGCACTGAAGCTTTCTTT. Its protein is CAWSMEGSTEAFF. The rearrangement links TRBV30 to TRBJ1-1, with unresolved D. Deletions cut 2 bases from V and 4 bases from J, with 11 bases between. Germline lookup yields CDR1 GTSNPN and CDR2 SVGIG (reference sequence). The CDR3 spans 13 residues.